This TCR beta chain was identified during a study of blood T cell repertoires in COVID-19. About the research overall: Italy, Spain and the United States were the sources of the convalescent and acute COVID-19 samples. The analysed material was cDNA or gDNA that came from T cells, B-cell-depleted T cells, or PBMCs.

Patients of the Seattle cohort, enrolled during active infection, were followed longitudinally. This CDR3 contains 13 residues. The germline V and J ends were trimmed by 2 bases and 7 bases, with 11 bases remaining between them. CDR1 is SGHVS, CDR2 FQNEAQ, per germline. How the authors handled the data: Reference gene primer amplification gave estimated nucleated cell counts. This table comes from immunoSEQ multiplex PCR, and its TCRdb copy is limited to in-frame clones, with some not included. That table is the source of V, J and clone size, and D and trimming were worked out from the DNA. This table has some 200,000 clones, roughly 79% appearing once.

The clonotype was recovered from a woman of 80 years or more with COVID-19, enrolled during active disease. The rearrangement links TRBV7-8 to TRBJ1-1; tentative D call: TRBD1 (5 bases). Sequenced material: peripheral blood. The CDR3 protein is CASSLLKTDEAFF. In nucleotides, the CDR3 is TGTGCCAGCAGCTTACTTAAGACAGATGAAGCTTTCTTT.